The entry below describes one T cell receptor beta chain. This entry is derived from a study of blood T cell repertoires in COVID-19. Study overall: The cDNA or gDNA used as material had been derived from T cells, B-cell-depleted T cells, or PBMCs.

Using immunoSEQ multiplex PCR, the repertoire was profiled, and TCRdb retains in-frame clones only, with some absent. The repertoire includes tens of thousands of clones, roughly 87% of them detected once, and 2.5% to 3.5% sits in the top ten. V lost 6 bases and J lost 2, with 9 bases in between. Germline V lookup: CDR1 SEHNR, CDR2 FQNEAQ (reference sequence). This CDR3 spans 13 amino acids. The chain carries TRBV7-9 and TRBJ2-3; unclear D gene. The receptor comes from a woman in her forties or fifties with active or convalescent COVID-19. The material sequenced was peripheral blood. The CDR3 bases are TGTGCCAGCAGTACCCCAGTCACAGATACGCAGTATTTT. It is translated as CASSTPVTDTQYF.